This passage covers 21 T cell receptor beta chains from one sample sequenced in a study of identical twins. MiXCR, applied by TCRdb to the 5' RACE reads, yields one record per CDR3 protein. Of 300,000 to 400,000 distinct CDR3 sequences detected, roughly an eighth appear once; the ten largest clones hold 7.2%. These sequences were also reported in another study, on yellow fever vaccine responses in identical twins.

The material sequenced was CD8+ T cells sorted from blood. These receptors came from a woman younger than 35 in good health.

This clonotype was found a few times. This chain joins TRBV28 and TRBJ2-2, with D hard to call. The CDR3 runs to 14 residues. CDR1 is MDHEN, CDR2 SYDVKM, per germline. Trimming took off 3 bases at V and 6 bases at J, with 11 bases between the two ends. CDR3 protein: CASSFLIRAGELFF. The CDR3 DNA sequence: TGTGCCAGCAGTTTTTTAATCCGAGCCGGGGAGCTGTTTTTT. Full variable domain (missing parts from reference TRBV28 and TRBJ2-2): DVKVTQSSRYLVKRTGEKVFLECVQDMDHENMFWYRQDPGLGLRLIYFSYDVKMKEKGDIPEGYSVSREKKERFSLILESASTNQTSMYLCASSFLIRAGELFFGEGSRLTVL.

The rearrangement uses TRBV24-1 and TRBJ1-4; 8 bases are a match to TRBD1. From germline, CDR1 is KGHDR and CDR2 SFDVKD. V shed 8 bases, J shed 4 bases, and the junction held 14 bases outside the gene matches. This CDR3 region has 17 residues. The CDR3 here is CATNSLQGAPNNEKLFF. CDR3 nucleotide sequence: TGTGCCACCAATTCACTGCAGGGGGCGCCGAATAATGAAAAACTGTTTTTT.

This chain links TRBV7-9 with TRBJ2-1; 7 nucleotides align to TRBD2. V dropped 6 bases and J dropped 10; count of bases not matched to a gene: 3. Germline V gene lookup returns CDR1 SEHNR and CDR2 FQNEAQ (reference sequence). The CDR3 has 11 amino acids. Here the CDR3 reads CASSRSGEQFF. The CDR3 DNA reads TGTGCCAGCAGTCGTAGCGGGGAGCAGTTCTTC.

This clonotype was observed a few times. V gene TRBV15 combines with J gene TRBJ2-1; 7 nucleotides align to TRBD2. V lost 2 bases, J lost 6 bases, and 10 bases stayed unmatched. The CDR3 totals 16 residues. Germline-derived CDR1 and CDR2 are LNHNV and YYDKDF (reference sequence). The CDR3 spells CATSRSWRESRNEQFF. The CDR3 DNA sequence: TGTGCCACCAGCAGATCTTGGCGGGAGTCCCGCAATGAGCAGTTCTTC. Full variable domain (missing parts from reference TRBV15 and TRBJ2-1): DAMVIQNPRYQVTQFGKPVTLSCSQTLNHNVMYWYQQKSSQAPKLLFHYYDKDFNNEADTPDNFQSRRPNTSFCFLDIRSPGLGDTAMYLCATSRSWRESRNEQFFGPGTRLTVL.

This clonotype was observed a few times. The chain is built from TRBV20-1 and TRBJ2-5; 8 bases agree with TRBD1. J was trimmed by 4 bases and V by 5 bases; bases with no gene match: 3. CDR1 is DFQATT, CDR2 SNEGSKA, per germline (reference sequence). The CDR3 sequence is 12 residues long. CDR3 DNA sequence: TGCAGTGCTGACAGGGGAGGAGAGACCCAGTACTTC. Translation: CSADRGGETQYF.

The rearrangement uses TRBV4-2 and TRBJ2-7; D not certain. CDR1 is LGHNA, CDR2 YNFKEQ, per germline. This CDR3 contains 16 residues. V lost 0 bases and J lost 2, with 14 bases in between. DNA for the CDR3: TGTGCCAGCAGCCAAGATCTTTCCCTCAGGACCTACGAGCAGTACTTC. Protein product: CASSQDLSLRTYEQYF.

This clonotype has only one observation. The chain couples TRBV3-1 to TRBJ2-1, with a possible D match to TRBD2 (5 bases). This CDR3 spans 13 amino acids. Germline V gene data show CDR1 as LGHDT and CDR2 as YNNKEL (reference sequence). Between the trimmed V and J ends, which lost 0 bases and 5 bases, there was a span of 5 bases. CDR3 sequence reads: CASSQDSDNEQFF. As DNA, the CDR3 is TGTGCCAGCAGCCAAGATAGCGACAATGAGCAGTTCTTC.

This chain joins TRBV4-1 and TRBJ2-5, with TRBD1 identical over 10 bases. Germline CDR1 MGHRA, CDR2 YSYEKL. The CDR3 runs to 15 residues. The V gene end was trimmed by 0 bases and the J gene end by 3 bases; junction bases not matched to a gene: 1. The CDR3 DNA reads TGCGCCAGCAGCCAAGATGGGACAGGGGAAGAGACCCAGTACTTC. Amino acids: CASSQDGTGEETQYF.

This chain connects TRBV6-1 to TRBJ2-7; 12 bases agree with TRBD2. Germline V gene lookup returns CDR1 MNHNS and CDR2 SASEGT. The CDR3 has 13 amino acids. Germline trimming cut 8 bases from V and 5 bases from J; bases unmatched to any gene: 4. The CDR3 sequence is CASSSGRANEQYF. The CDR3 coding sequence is TGTGCCAGCTCTAGCGGGAGGGCCAACGAGCAGTACTTC.

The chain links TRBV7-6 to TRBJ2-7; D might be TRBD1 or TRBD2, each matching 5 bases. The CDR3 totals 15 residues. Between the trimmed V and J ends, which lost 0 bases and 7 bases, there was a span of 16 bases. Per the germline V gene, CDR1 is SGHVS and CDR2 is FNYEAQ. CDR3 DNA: TGTGCCAGCAGCTTAGCAGCGGATGGAAGGGGTGAGCAGTACTTC. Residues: CASSLAADGRGEQYF.

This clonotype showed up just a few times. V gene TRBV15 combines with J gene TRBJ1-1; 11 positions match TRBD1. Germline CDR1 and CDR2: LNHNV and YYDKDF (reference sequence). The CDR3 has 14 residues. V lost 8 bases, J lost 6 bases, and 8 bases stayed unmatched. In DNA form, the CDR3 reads TGTGCCACCGAGGACAGGGGGCTGGGGGCTGAAGCTTTCTTT. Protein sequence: CATEDRGLGAEAFF.

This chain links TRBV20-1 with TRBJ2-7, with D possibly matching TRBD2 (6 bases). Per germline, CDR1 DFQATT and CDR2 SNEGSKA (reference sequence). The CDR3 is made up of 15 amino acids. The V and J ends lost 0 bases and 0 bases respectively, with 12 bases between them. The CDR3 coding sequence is TGCAGTGCTAGAGATGGGGGGAGTCCCTCCTACGAGCAGTACTTC. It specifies CSARDGGSPSYEQYF.

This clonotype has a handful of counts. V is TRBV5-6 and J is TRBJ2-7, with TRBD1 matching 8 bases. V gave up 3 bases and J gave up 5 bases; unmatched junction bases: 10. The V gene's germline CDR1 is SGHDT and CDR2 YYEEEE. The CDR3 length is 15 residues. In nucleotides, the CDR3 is TGTGCCAGCAGCTCATCTTCAGGGGGCATCCACGAGCAGTACTTC. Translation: CASSSSSGGIHEQYF.

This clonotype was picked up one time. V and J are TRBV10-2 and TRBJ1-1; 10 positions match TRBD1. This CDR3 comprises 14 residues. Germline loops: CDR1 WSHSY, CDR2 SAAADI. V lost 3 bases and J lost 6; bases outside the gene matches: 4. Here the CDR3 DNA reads TGCGCCAGCAGTGAAGCGGGGACAGGGGCTGAAGCTTTCTTT. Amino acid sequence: CASSEAGTGAEAFF.

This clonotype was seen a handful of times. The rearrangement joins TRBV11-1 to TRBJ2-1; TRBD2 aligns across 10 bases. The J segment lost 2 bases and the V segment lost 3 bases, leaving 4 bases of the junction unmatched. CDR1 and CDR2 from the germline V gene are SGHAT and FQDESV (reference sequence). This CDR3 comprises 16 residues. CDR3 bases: TGTGCCAGCAGCTTGAGCGGGAGGGGGGCCTACAATGAGCAGTTCTTC. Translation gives CASSLSGRGAYNEQFF. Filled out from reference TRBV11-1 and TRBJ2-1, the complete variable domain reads EAEVAQSPRYKITEKSQAVAFWCDPISGHATLYWYRQILGQGPELLVQFQDESVVDDSQLPKDRFSAERLKGVDSTLKIQPAELGDSAMYLCASSLSGRGAYNEQFFGPGTRLTVL.

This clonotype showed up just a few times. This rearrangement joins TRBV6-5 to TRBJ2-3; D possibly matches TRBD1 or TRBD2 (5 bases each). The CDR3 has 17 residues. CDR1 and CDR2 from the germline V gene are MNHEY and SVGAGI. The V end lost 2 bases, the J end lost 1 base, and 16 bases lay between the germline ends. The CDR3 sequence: CASSYPEAGSGTDTQYF. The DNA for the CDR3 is TGTGCCAGCAGTTACCCCGAGGCAGGGAGCGGCACAGATACGCAGTATTTT.

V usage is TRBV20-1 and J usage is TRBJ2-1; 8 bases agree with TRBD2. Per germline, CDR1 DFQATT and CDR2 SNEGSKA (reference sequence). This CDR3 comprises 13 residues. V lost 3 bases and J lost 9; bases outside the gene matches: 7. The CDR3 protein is CSASSSGSTEQFF. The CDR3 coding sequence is TGCAGTGCTAGTTCCAGCGGGAGCACTGAGCAGTTCTTC.

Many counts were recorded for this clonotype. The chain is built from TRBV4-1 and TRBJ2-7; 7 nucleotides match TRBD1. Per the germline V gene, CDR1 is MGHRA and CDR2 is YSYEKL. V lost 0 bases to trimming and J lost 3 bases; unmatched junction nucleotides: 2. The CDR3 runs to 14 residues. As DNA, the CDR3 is TGCGCCAGCAGCCAAGAGGCAGGGGGCTACGAGCAGTACGTC. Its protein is CASSQEAGGYEQYV.

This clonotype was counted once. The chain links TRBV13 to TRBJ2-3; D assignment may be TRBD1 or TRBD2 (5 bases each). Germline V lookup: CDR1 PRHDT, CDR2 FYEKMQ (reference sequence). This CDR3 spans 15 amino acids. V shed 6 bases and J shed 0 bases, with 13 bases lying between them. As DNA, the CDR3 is TGTGCCAGCAGAAGGTGGGACGAGAGCACAGATACGCAGTATTTT. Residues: CASRRWDESTDTQYF.

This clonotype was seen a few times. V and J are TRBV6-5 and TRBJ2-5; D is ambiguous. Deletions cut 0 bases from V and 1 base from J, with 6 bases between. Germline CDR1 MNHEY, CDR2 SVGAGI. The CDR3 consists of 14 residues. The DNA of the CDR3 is TGTGCCAGCAGTTACTCAGGAATCCAAGAGACCCAGTACTTC. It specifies CASSYSGIQETQYF.

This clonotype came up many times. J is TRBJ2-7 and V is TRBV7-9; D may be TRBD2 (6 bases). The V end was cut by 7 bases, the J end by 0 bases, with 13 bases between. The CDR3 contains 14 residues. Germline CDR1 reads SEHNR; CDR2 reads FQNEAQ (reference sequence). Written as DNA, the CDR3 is TGTGCCAGCAACGGAGCGGGCAGCTCCTACGAGCAGTACTTC. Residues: CASNGAGSSYEQYF. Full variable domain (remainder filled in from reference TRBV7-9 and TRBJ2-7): DTGVSQNPRHKITKRGQNVTFRCDPISEHNRLYWYRQTLGQGPEFLTYFQNEAQLEKSRLLSDRFSAERPKGSFSTLEIQRTEQGDSAMYLCASNGAGSSYEQYFGPGTRLTVT.